This T cell receptor (beta chain) was found in a study of blood T cell repertoires in COVID-19. The CDR3 runs to 19 residues. Libraries were prepared by immunoSEQ multiplex PCR; TCRdb keeps only in-frame clonotypes and omits some of them. The data show fewer than 300,000 clones, about 91% seen once. Sequencing used PBMCs or T cells enriched from blood (not recorded which). This TCR derives from a middle-aged woman with acute COVID-19. This chain connects TRBV1 to TRBJ2-1; the D segment call TRBD2 is taken from the table without a DNA check. TRBV1 is shown as a pseudogene. The chain's CDR3 is CTSSPRALAGAGTDNEQFF. The CDR3 DNA follows: TGCACCAGCAGCCCCCGCGCACTAGCGGGAGCGGGTACTGACAATGAGCAGTTCTTC.